This TCR beta chain stems from a study of response to subunit inactivated influenza vaccine. This clonotype was observed a handful of times. Its antigen remains unidentified. Findings and limits, study-wide: Authors suggested that a seasonal influenza vaccination recruits few new T cells each time.

V was cut by 7 bases and J by 7 bases, with 10 bases left in between. This CDR3 is built from 11 residues. MiXCR was run by TCRdb on the RT-PCR reads, yielding one entry per CDR3 protein. Seen here are 500,000 to 600,000 distinct CDR3 sequences, about 11% observed once, and the top ten hold about 10%. The V gene is TRBV12-3 or TRBV12-4, the J gene TRBJ1-1, with D possibly TRBD1 on 5 matching bases. The starting material was PBMCs from blood, obtained on the day of vaccination. This receptor was taken from a man between 50 and 59 years old who received an inactivated influenza vaccine. Here the CDR3 reads CASTQGLEAFF. In nucleotides, the CDR3 is TGTGCCAGCACCCAGGGTCTTGAAGCTTTCTTT.